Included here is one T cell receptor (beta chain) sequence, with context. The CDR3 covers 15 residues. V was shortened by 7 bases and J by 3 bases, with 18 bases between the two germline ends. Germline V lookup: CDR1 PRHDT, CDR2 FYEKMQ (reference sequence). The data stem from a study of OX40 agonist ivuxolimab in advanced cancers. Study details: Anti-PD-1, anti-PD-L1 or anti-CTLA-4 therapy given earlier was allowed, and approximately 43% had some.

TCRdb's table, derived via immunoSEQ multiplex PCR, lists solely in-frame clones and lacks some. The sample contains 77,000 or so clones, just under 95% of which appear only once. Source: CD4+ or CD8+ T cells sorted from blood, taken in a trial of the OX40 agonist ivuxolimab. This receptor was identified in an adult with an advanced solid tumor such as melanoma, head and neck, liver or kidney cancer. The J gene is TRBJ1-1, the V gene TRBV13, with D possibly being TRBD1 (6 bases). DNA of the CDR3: TGTGCCAGCACAATAGAGGGGGTAGGGGACACTGAAGCTTTCTTT. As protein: CASTIEGVGDTEAFF.